The 28 T cell receptor beta chains below come from one sample, sequenced in a study of T-cell reconstitution after alpha-beta-depleted transplantation in children listed by TCRdb under 2016. To prepare the library, PCR was applied. The sample was run on an Illumina HiSeq 2500. TCR libraries were prepared with molecular barcoding, using unique molecular identifiers to normalize TCRbeta repertoire quantification. TCRdb reran the public reads through fastp at Q25 and MiXCR, keeping productive beta chains. One record per CDR3 amino acid sequence lists the most common genes and DNA. The sample profile shows hundreds of thousands of distinct CDR3 sequences; approximately 14% of them were found once. Approximately 0.8% of the sample rests with the top ten. The label giving this sample's treatment or condition can be read as: allogeneic hematopoietic cell transplantation with graft depleted of TCRalphabeta T cells and CD19 B cells.

The input for sequencing was PBMCs, taken before TCRalphabeta/CD19-depleted stem cell transplant. These receptor sequences come from a girl aged 2 to 10 with congenital amegakaryocytic thrombocytopenia, due to receive a stem cell transplant.

The chain employs TRBV4-1 and TRBJ2-1; the match to TRBD2 covers 8 bases. The CDR3 sequence is 17 residues long. After removal of 0 bases from V and 5 bases from J, the junction contained 9 bases not matched to a gene. Germline loops: CDR1 MGHRA, CDR2 YSYEKL. As DNA, the CDR3 is TGCGCCAGCAGCCAAGATTTAGCGGGACCTACCAACAATGAGCAGTTCTTC. It specifies CASSQDLAGPTNNEQFF.

The sample holds many counts of this clonotype. This sequence joins TRBV7-9 and TRBJ2-1, with 16 bases lining up with TRBD2. Germline lookup yields CDR1 SEHNR and CDR2 FQNEAQ (reference sequence). V shed 1 base, J shed 7 bases, and the junction held 7 bases outside the gene matches. This CDR3 has 18 amino acids. The CDR3 sequence is CASSLVGTSGRARNEQFF. CDR3 in DNA: TGTGCCAGCAGCTTAGTAGGGACTAGCGGGAGGGCGAGGAATGAGCAGTTCTTC.

V and J are TRBV11-2 and TRBJ2-7, with 10 bases that match TRBD2. This CDR3 spans 18 amino acids. Germline loops: CDR1 SGHAT, CDR2 FQNNGV. The ends lost 3 bases at V and 3 bases at J; junction bases unmatched: 14. In DNA form, the CDR3 reads TGTGCCAGCAGCTTGGGAGACTGTAGACTAGCGGGTAACTACGAGCAGTACTTC. Translated, it gives CASSLGDCRLAGNYEQYF.

This clonotype occurred many times. The gene calls are TRBV6-1 and TRBJ2-2; 10 nucleotides match TRBD2. Germline lookup yields CDR1 MNHNS and CDR2 SASEGT. The CDR3 contains 19 residues. Trimming at V came to 5 bases and at J to 1 base, leaving 13 bases not matched to a gene. The CDR3: CASSTSLGRTSGNTGELFF. Here the CDR3 DNA reads TGTGCCAGCAGTACGTCATTGGGGAGGACTAGCGGGAACACCGGGGAGCTGTTTTTT.

This clonotype came up many times. CDR3 bases: TGTGCCAGCAGCCAAGAACCAACGGGTCAGCCCCAGCATTTT. The encoded protein is CASSQEPTGQPQHF. The chain is built from TRBV3-1 and TRBJ1-5; D uncertain. The CDR3 is 14 residues long. CDR1 is LGHDT and CDR2 is YNNKEL in the germline V gene (reference sequence). The V gene lost 0 bases and the J gene lost 6 bases, with 9 bases spanning the gap.

This clonotype was found many times. This rearrangement joins TRBV4-1 to TRBJ2-7; 8 bases are a match to TRBD1. From germline, CDR1 is MGHRA and CDR2 YSYEKL. V lost 6 bases, J lost 5 bases, and 3 bases stayed unmatched. There are 12 residues in the CDR3. The CDR3 DNA reads as TGCGCCAGCAGAGCGACAGGGGACGAGCAGTACTTC. It translates to CASRATGDEQYF.

This clonotype was picked up a small number of times. The CDR3 loop is CASSSYTRQGWNTGELFF. CDR3 nucleotides: TGTGCCAGCAGTTCATATACTAGACAGGGCTGGAACACCGGGGAGCTGTTTTTT. V is TRBV12-3 or TRBV12-4 and J is TRBJ2-2; the match to TRBD1 covers 7 bases. The CDR3 sequence is 18 residues long. V shed 4 bases, J shed 1 base, and the junction held 12 bases outside the gene matches.

The chain has TRBV20-1 and TRBJ1-6; D unresolved. The CDR3 runs 12 residues. The germline V gene encodes CDR1 DFQATT and CDR2 SNEGSKA (reference sequence). The CDR3 spells CSGRSYNSPLHF. DNA for the CDR3: TGCAGCGGGCGCTCCTATAATTCACCCCTCCACTTT.

There are many counts of this clonotype. This chain connects TRBV7-9 to TRBJ2-5; D perhaps matches TRBD1 (5 bases). Trimming removed 4 bases from V and 5 bases from J, with 14 bases in between. Germline CDR1 reads SEHNR; CDR2 reads FQNEAQ (reference sequence). The CDR3 contains 14 residues. Written as DNA, the CDR3 is TGTGCCAGCAGCTGGGGCGGTTTAAGGGAGACCCAGTACTTC. This encodes CASSWGGLRETQYF.

The chain is built from TRBV19 and TRBJ2-1; 7 bases map to TRBD2. This CDR3 is built from 16 residues. V lost 2 bases, J lost 2 bases, and 6 bases stayed unmatched. In germline, CDR1 is LNHDA, CDR2 SQIVND (reference sequence). The CDR3: CASSILLLAAYNEQFF. The CDR3 DNA is TGTGCCAGTAGTATATTATTGCTAGCGGCCTACAATGAGCAGTTCTTC.

The sample holds many counts of this clonotype. The V call is TRBV5-1, the J call TRBJ2-2, with a tentative D call TRBD2 (5 bases). V dropped 4 bases and J dropped 2 bases, with 15 bases sitting between them. CDR1 is SGHRS and CDR2 is YFSETQ in the germline V gene. The CDR3 is made up of 16 amino acids. The CDR3: CASSPRSGSNTGELFF. Written as DNA, the CDR3 is TGCGCCAGCAGCCCACGGTCGGGGAGTAACACCGGGGAGCTGTTTTTT.

There are a few counts of this clonotype. The chain uses TRBV28 and TRBJ2-5, with 7 bases fitting TRBD1. This CDR3 has 14 amino acids. Trimming removed 6 bases from V and 5 bases from J; junction bases left unmatched: 9. CDR1 is MDHEN and CDR2 is SYDVKM in the germline V gene. The CDR3 DNA reads as TGTGCCAGCAGAAAAACAGGGGCGGTTGAGACCCAGTACTTC. Translating it yields CASRKTGAVETQYF.

This chain links TRBV7-2 with TRBJ2-7; TRBD2 agrees at 7 bases. With V trimmed by 0 bases and J by 3 bases, 8 bases remained unmatched. Germline CDR1 SGHTA, CDR2 FQGNSA. CDR3 length: 16 residues. In DNA, the CDR3 is TGTGCCAGCAGCTTAGCGCCAGCGGGATCGGGCTACGAGCAGTACTTC. Residues: CASSLAPAGSGYEQYF.

The chain recombines TRBV20-1 with TRBJ2-7; 14 nucleotides line up with TRBD2. Germline V lookup: CDR1 DFQATT, CDR2 SNEGSKA (reference sequence). The CDR3 is made up of 18 amino acids. V dropped 7 bases and J dropped 4; count of bases not matched to a gene: 18. The CDR3 is CSDTNGLAGGPASYEQYF. CDR3 coding DNA: TGCAGTGACACGAACGGACTAGCGGGAGGCCCGGCCAGTTACGAGCAGTACTTC.

The chain links TRBV30 to TRBJ2-5; 8 bases line up with TRBD1. Germline V lookup: CDR1 GTSNPN, CDR2 SVGIG (reference sequence). The CDR3 is made up of 13 amino acids. The ends lost 5 bases at V and 2 bases at J; junction bases unmatched: 4. Written as DNA, the CDR3 is TGTGCCTGGGACAGGGGCACACAAGAGACCCAGTACTTC. This sequence encodes CAWDRGTQETQYF.

This rearrangement joins TRBV5-1 to TRBJ2-1, with a weak D call TRBD1 (6 bases). Deletions cut 0 bases from V and 6 bases from J, with 16 bases between. This CDR3 is 16 amino acids long. CDR1 is SGHRS and CDR2 is YFSETQ in the germline V gene. The CDR3 coding sequence is TGCGCCAGCAGCTTGGAGGTTGGGGCAGGGGCCAATGAGCAGTTCTTC. The encoded protein is CASSLEVGAGANEQFF. The whole variable domain, remainder taken from reference TRBV5-1 and TRBJ2-1, is KAGVTQTPRYLIKTRGQQVTLSCSPISGHRSVSWYQQTPGQGLQFLFEYFSETQRNKGNFPGRFSGRQFSNSRSEMNVSTLELGDSALYLCASSLEVGAGANEQFFGPGTRLTVL.

This clonotype has only a few counts. The CDR3 region is CASTPSPRNEQFF. Here the CDR3 DNA reads TGTGCCAGTACCCCGTCCCCACGCAATGAGCAGTTCTTC. The gene calls are TRBV19 and TRBJ2-1, with no clear D. Germline V lookup: CDR1 LNHDA, CDR2 SQIVND (reference sequence). This CDR3 is 13 amino acids long. V was pared by 7 bases and J by 6 bases, with 13 bases between.

In this sample, this clonotype turned up many times. V usage is TRBV10-3 and J usage is TRBJ1-6; D is possibly TRBD1 (5 bases). Trimming stripped 3 bases from V and 7 bases from J, with 10 bases between. Germline V gives CDR1 ENHRY, CDR2 SYGVKD. There are 14 residues in the CDR3. For the CDR3, the DNA is TGTGCCATCAGTGACGGGACGGAGAATTCACCCCTCCACTTT. Its protein product is CAISDGTENSPLHF.

This clonotype was seen many times. This rearrangement joins TRBV7-9 to TRBJ2-3; no clear D gene. CDR3 size: 13 residues. V dropped 1 base and J dropped 2 bases, with 4 bases sitting between them. The V gene's germline CDR1 is SEHNR and CDR2 FQNEAQ (reference sequence). The DNA of the CDR3 is TGTGCCAGCAGCTTAGGGGACACAGATACGCAGTATTTT. Protein sequence: CASSLGDTDTQYF.

The chain combines TRBV19 with TRBJ2-2, with a tentative D call TRBD1 (5 bases). Germline assignment: CDR1 LNHDA and CDR2 SQIVND (reference sequence). The CDR3 is 13 amino acids. Trimming left V 5 bases short and J 6 bases short, with 10 bases between. DNA for the CDR3: TGTGCCAGTAGTCGCAGGGTATCCGGGGAGCTGTTTTTT. This sequence encodes CASSRRVSGELFF.

There are many counts of this clonotype. This chain uses TRBV20-1 with TRBJ2-1, with 10 bases that match TRBD2. CDR3 length: 13 amino acids. Losses at the gene ends were 1 base for V and 6 bases for J; bases not matched to a gene: 0. Germline assignment: CDR1 DFQATT and CDR2 SNEGSKA (reference sequence). In nucleotides, the CDR3 is TGCAGTGCTAGAGCTAGCGGGAGCAATGAGCAGTTCTTC. Its translation is CSARASGSNEQFF.

In this sample, this clonotype turned up a few times. The rearrangement links TRBV10-3 to TRBJ2-5; TRBD1 agrees at 10 bases. V trimming: 10 bases; J trimming: 5 bases; junction bases outside the gene matches: 10. Germline values: CDR1 ENHRY, CDR2 SYGVKD. The CDR3 totals 14 residues. Here the CDR3 reads CATHPGQGRETQYF. The CDR3, as DNA: TGTGCCACCCATCCGGGACAGGGGAGGGAGACCCAGTACTTC.

The genes are TRBV11-2 and TRBJ2-1, with D possibly being TRBD2 (5 bases). V shed 2 bases and J shed 4 bases, with 12 bases lying between them. This CDR3 contains 15 residues. Germline V gene lookup returns CDR1 SGHAT and CDR2 FQNNGV. As DNA, the CDR3 is TGTGCCAGCAGCTTACTAGCCAACCCATACAATGAGCAGTTCTTC. This sequence encodes CASSLLANPYNEQFF.

The chain recombines TRBV11-2 with TRBJ2-7; possibly TRBD1 or TRBD2 for D (5 bases each). The V end was cut by 3 bases, the J end by 1 base, with 22 bases between. From germline, CDR1 is SGHAT and CDR2 FQNNGV. This CDR3 contains 18 residues. The CDR3 DNA follows: TGTGCCAGCAGCTTCCTTGGGGGTTTCATGTCTTTGTCCTACGAGCAGTACTTC. Amino acids: CASSFLGGFMSLSYEQYF.

There are a few counts of this clonotype. This chain uses TRBV28 with TRBJ2-3; D ambiguous. The CDR3 is 17 amino acids. Trimming removed 2 bases from V and 9 bases from J, with 24 bases in between. Germline V gene lookup returns CDR1 MDHEN and CDR2 SYDVKM. Written as DNA, the CDR3 is TGTGCCAGCAGTTTAAGAAGTCTCGGAATAGGCCGCAGAACGCAGTATTTT. Translating gives CASSLRSLGIGRRTQYF.

This clonotype was picked up a small number of times. The chain joins TRBV30 to TRBJ2-5, with TRBD2 matching 14 bases. The length of the CDR3 is 17 residues. Germline CDR1 and CDR2: GTSNPN and SVGIG (reference sequence). J gave up 4 bases and V 2 bases, and 9 bases lay outside the gene matches. As DNA, the CDR3 is TGTGCCTGGAGTCTCGGACTAGCGGGAGGAGGAAGAGAGACCCAGTACTTC. Its translation is CAWSLGLAGGGRETQYF. The whole variable domain, filled in from reference TRBV30 and TRBJ2-5, reads SQTIHQWPATLVQPVGSPLSLECTVEGTSNPNLYWYRQAAGRGLQLLFYSVGIGQISSEVPQNLSASRPQDRQFILSSKKLLLSDSGFYLCAWSLGLAGGGRETQYFGPGTRLLVL.

The chain recombines TRBV28 with TRBJ2-5; D remains unclear. The CDR3 has 16 residues. The V gene's germline CDR1 is MDHEN and CDR2 SYDVKM. V was cut by 5 bases and J by 5 bases, with 21 bases left in between. The CDR3 nucleotides are TGTGCCAGCAGTGAAGAGGCAAGCGTTTATACGGAGACCCAGTACTTC. Protein: CASSEEASVYTETQYF.

A few counts support this clonotype. The chain recombines TRBV7-2 with TRBJ2-1, with 8 positions matching TRBD2. The germline CDR1 and CDR2 sequences are SGHTA and FQGNSA. V was clipped by 0 bases and J by 4 bases; unmatched bases: 2. The CDR3 extends over 15 amino acids. The CDR3 sequence: CASSLASGDYNEQFF. As DNA, the CDR3 is TGTGCCAGCAGCTTAGCTAGCGGGGATTACAATGAGCAGTTCTTC.